The 15 T cell receptor beta chains given below trace back to one sample, sequenced in a study of cytomegalovirus exposure and HLA in healthy donors. This table comes from immunoSEQ multiplex PCR, and its TCRdb copy is limited to in-frame clones, with some not included. The sample comprises 140,000 to 150,000 clones, about 95% of which are singletons, and 1.8% rests with the top ten. Sequenced input: PBMCs. Every receptor here comes from a man younger than 30 in good health and CMV-seropositive.

This chain uses TRBV28 with TRBJ1-6, with D perhaps matching TRBD1 (6 bases). There are 15 residues in the CDR3. V was trimmed by 7 bases and J by 0 bases, leaving 10 bases between them. Germline CDR1 MDHEN, CDR2 SYDVKM. The CDR3 DNA follows: TGTGCCAGCACCCAGGGGAGCTCCTATAATTCACCCCTCCACTTT. The encoded protein is CASTQGSSYNSPLHF. Full variable domain (rest looked up from reference TRBV28 and TRBJ1-6): DVKVTQSSRYLVKRTGEKVFLECVQDMDHENMFWYRQDPGLGLRLIYFSYDVKMKEKGDIPEGYSVSREKKERFSLILESASTNQTSMYLCASTQGSSYNSPLHFGNGTRLTVT.

The chain recombines TRBV18 with TRBJ1-3; TRBD1 might be the D (5 bases). CDR3 size: 16 residues. Trimming left V 1 base short and J 0 bases short, with 10 bases between. The germline V gene encodes CDR1 KGHSH and CDR2 LQKENI. CDR3: CASSPQGLSSGNTIYF. CDR3 coding DNA: TGTGCCAGCTCACCACAGGGACTCAGCTCTGGAAACACCATATATTTT.

The V gene is TRBV28, the J gene TRBJ2-3, with D unclear. Per germline, CDR1 MDHEN and CDR2 SYDVKM. Trimming stripped 5 bases from V and 8 bases from J, with 5 bases between. The CDR3 loop spans 10 amino acids. The CDR3 region has the DNA TGTGCCAGCAGTCGAGGTACGCAGTATTTT. This gives the protein CASSRGTQYF.

The V gene is TRBV4-1, the J gene TRBJ2-1, with 8 positions matching TRBD1. The V and J ends lost 2 bases and 6 bases, in that order; junction bases with no gene match: 6. This CDR3 spans 15 amino acids. Germline V gene sequence: CDR1 MGHRA, CDR2 YSYEKL. As DNA, the CDR3 is TGCGCCAGCAGCCAAATACAGGGGGGAGTCAATGAGCAGTTCTTC. Translation: CASSQIQGGVNEQFF.

The gene calls are TRBV6-5 and TRBJ1-3, with TRBD1 matching over 11 bases. In germline, CDR1 is MNHEY, CDR2 SVGAGI. The CDR3 contains 15 residues. Trimming cost V 6 bases and J 4 bases; bases outside gene matches: 5. The CDR3 nucleotides are TGTGCCAGCAGCCCGGACAGGGGGCGCGGAAACACCATATATTTT. It specifies CASSPDRGRGNTIYF.

This sequence joins TRBV2 and TRBJ1-5, with D unclear. This CDR3 spans 15 amino acids. CDR1 and CDR2 (germline): SNHLY, FYNNEI. Between the trimmed V and J ends, which lost 3 bases and 0 bases, there was a span of 9 bases. The CDR3 DNA sequence: TGTGCCAGCAGTGACAGGCTGTATAGCAATCAGCCCCAGCATTTT. It encodes CASSDRLYSNQPQHF.

This clone has a single count. The chain uses TRBV6-5 and TRBJ2-7; possibly TRBD2 for D (5 bases). Trimming removed 8 bases from V and 0 bases from J, with 5 bases in between. Germline values: CDR1 MNHEY, CDR2 SVGAGI. The CDR3 totals 11 residues. The CDR3 DNA reads TGTGCCAGCGGACTCTCCTACGAGCAGTACTTC. It encodes CASGLSYEQYF.

The chain carries TRBV27 and TRBJ2-5; 9 nucleotides line up with TRBD2. Trimming cost V 5 bases and J 2 bases; bases outside gene matches: 9. The length of the CDR3 is 16 residues. The germline gives CDR1 MNHEY, CDR2 SMNVEV (reference sequence). The CDR3 nucleotides read TGTGCCAGCAGTGTCCGACTAGCGGAGACTCAAGAGACCCAGTACTTC. As protein: CASSVRLAETQETQYF.

The J gene is TRBJ1-1, the V gene TRBV27; D remains unclear. The V end lost 3 bases, the J end lost 1 base, and 9 bases lay between the germline ends. From germline, CDR1 is MNHEY and CDR2 SMNVEV (reference sequence). There are 14 residues in the CDR3. The CDR3 loop is CASSLSHGNTEAFF. CDR3 DNA: TGTGCCAGCAGTTTGTCTCACGGGAACACTGAAGCTTTCTTT.

This chain uses TRBV10-2 with TRBJ1-6; D remains unclear. The CDR3 extends over 16 amino acids. Germline V gives CDR1 WSHSY, CDR2 SAAADI. Trimming took 0 bases from V and 6 from J, leaving 12 bases between them. CDR3 sequence (DNA): TGCGCCAGCAGTGAGTCGCCTTACAGTCGTAATTCACCCCTCCACTTT. As protein: CASSESPYSRNSPLHF.

The V call is TRBV15, the J call TRBJ2-2; 11 bases map to TRBD1. Trimming removed 3 bases from V and 1 base from J; junction bases left unmatched: 7. Germline V CDR1 and CDR2: LNHNV, YYDKDF (reference sequence). The CDR3 totals 18 residues. This CDR3 reads CATSSKGQGELNTGELFF. DNA of the CDR3: TGTGCCACCAGCAGTAAGGGACAGGGGGAATTGAACACCGGGGAGCTGTTTTTT.

The chain is built from TRBV2 and TRBJ2-7, with D tentatively TRBD2 (5 bases). Per the germline V gene, CDR1 is SNHLY and CDR2 is FYNNEI. The CDR3 is made up of 12 amino acids. With 5 bases removed from V and 1 base from J, the gap between germline ends came to 6 bases. The CDR3 protein is CASSRGSYEQYF. CDR3 nucleotide sequence: TGTGCCAGCAGTAGAGGGTCCTACGAGCAGTACTTC. Supplemented by reference TRBV2 and TRBJ2-7, the full variable domain reads EPEVTQTPSHQVTQMGQEVILRCVPISNHLYFYWYRQILGQKVEFLVSFYNNEISEKSEIFDDQFSVERPDGSNFTLKIRSTKLEDSAMYFCASSRGSYEQYFGPGTRLTVT.

The V gene is TRBV5-5, the J gene TRBJ1-2, with D perhaps TRBD1 (5 bases). V lost 4 bases, J lost 2 bases, and 9 bases lay in between. This CDR3 has 13 residues. Germline V lookup: CDR1 SGHKS, CDR2 YYEKEE (reference sequence). CDR3 amino acids: CASSPDSNYGYTF. The DNA of the CDR3 is TGTGCCAGCAGCCCCGACAGCAACTATGGCTACACCTTC.

The chain combines TRBV2 with TRBJ2-7; 12 bases map to TRBD2. CDR3 size: 15 residues. With 7 bases clipped from V and 7 bases from J, the junction kept 11 bases outside the gene matches. Germline V lookup: CDR1 SNHLY, CDR2 FYNNEI. The CDR3 DNA is TGTGCCAGCAATGGACTAGCGGGATATTCCGGGGAGCAGTACTTC. It translates to CASNGLAGYSGEQYF.

V usage is TRBV5-4 and J usage is TRBJ1-1, with 7 bases that match TRBD1. The CDR3 is made up of 17 amino acids. The germline V gene encodes CDR1 SGHNT and CDR2 YYREEE (reference sequence). V shed 1 base and J 1 base; nucleotides not matched to a gene: 10. DNA for the CDR3: TGTGCCAGCAGCTTGAGGTCAGGGGGAGTGGGGAACACTGAAGCTTTCTTT. Amino acids: CASSLRSGGVGNTEAFF.